A selection of T cell receptor beta chains follows, all from one sample in a study of T-cell reconstitution after alpha-beta-depleted transplantation in children. TCRdb called the PCR reads again in MiXCR, with one record for every CDR3 protein. The data hold fewer than 550,000 distinct CDR3 sequences, with roughly 15% observed a single time. The sample was PBMCs, mostly from graft donor cells, taken 360 days after TCRalphabeta/CD19-depleted stem cell transplant. The receptors originated from a boy under two years old who had a stem cell transplant for Wiskott-Aldrich syndrome, so the T cells may come from the graft donor. Both conserved end residues are trimmed from each CDR3. D genes are given only for firm matches.

CDR3aa | d_gene | v_gene
SARLAGGSETQY | TRBD2 | TRBV20-1
ATSREQGNEQF | NA | TRBV15
SGRHTGELF | NA | TRBV29-1
ASSFGRGSYNSPLH | TRBD1 | TRBV5-1
ASTPDRGPDTQY | TRBD1 | TRBV12-3/TRBV12-4
SALRLENNEQF | NA | TRBV20-1
ASSLWGTGNEQY | TRBD1 | TRBV28
ASSLGQGLAGEEHYEQY | TRBD2 | TRBV5-1
ASSPALGETQY | NA | TRBV7-6
ATTWDSSYNEQF | TRBD1 | TRBV2
AITKGQVGDTGELF | TRBD1 | TRBV10-3
ATSTGVRGANEQF | TRBD2 | TRBV15
SVATGVEQF | TRBD1 | TRBV29-1
ASSQLAGENYNEQF | TRBD2 | TRBV4-3
ASSSDPQAGTSGRPRY | TRBD2 | TRBV5-1
ASSQVEPIVREQY | NA | TRBV4-1
SVEGERDTEAF | NA | TRBV29-1
ASSAPSSYNSPLH | NA | TRBV6-1
SAWLVINEKLF | NA | TRBV20-1
ASSEIPTYDTYEQY | NA | TRBV2
ASSQAPDRGLNTGELF | TRBD1 | TRBV4-2
ASSALGTSTDTQY | NA | TRBV2
AARGTPFNEQF | NA | TRBV6-1
ASSHLDQYNEQF | NA | TRBV4-1
ATSDPRRGNTGELF | NA | TRBV24-1
ASSLYDFYGYT | NA | TRBV7-9
ASSLGTYNEQF | NA | TRBV5-1
AISESVSRETQY | NA | TRBV10-3
ASIRTGLTEAF | TRBD1 | TRBV10-2
ASSQSGRASGELF | TRBD2 | TRBV12-3/TRBV12-4
ASSPPLRSSYNEQF | NA | TRBV5-1
ASRKLETQY | NA | TRBV6-2/TRBV6-3
ASSQTGVTGELF | TRBD1 | TRBV7-7
ASSFDSRKETQY | NA | TRBV12-3/TRBV12-4
SALGQDTQY | NA | TRBV20-1
ASSFPGLSYEQY | NA | TRBV12-3/TRBV12-4
ATEGGETQY | NA | TRBV24-1
ASRTSGRGDIQY | TRBD2 | TRBV6-2/TRBV6-3
SVSRGHKAKNIQY | NA | TRBV29-1
SVERDRAYEQY | TRBD1 | TRBV29-1
ASSLNRGQTQY | TRBD1 | TRBV12-3/TRBV12-4
ASTGRGYEQY | NA | TRBV3-1
ASSMTGQFYEQY | TRBD1 | TRBV5-1
ASSLLGLQNTEAF | NA | TRBV7-9
ASSLGRQSGTKY | NA | TRBV5-1
ASRQGGSEQF | NA | TRBV12-3/TRBV12-4